The 15 T cell receptor beta chains below all came from one sample that was sequenced in a study of beta chain features in type 1 diabetes. The whole isolated RNA underwent reverse transcription, so sequencing captured expressed TCRB transcripts. Libraries were prepared by immunoSEQ multiplex PCR; TCRdb keeps only in-frame clonotypes and omits some of them. Of 150,000 to 180,000 clones listed, more than 9.5% are singletons. Sequencing was done on a sample of central memory CD4+ T cells from blood. The origin of the receptors is a man aged 18 to 35 in good health.

This clone was seen at least ten times. Here the CDR3 reads CASSPDWGTDTQYF. The DNA for the CDR3 is TGTGCCAGCAGCCCCGACTGGGGCACAGATACGCAGTATTTT. The V and J genes are TRBV5-6 and TRBJ2-3; D call uncertain. Trimming stripped 4 bases from V and 1 base from J, with 10 bases between. Germline-derived CDR1 and CDR2 are SGHDT and YYEEEE. This CDR3 is 14 amino acids long. Variable domain in full (rest from reference TRBV5-6 and TRBJ2-3): DAGVTQSPTHLIKTRGQQVTLRCSPKSGHDTVSWYQQALGQGPQFIFQYYEEEERQRGNFPDRFSGHQFPNYSSELNVNALLLGDSALYLCASSPDWGTDTQYFGPGTRLTVL.

This clone is deemed medium-sized (0.01 to 0.1%). V and J are TRBV30 and TRBJ1-2; the D gene is possibly TRBD1 (6 bases). This CDR3 has 11 residues. In germline, CDR1 is GTSNPN, CDR2 SVGIG (reference sequence). Trimming left V 4 bases short and J 8 bases short, with 11 bases between. CDR3 DNA: TGTGCCTGGACCCTTCAGGGGGGCTACACCTTC. Translating it yields CAWTLQGGYTF.

V is TRBV11-2 and J is TRBJ2-6; D not resolved. The germline gives CDR1 SGHAT, CDR2 FQNNGV. The CDR3 has 14 residues. Trimming took off 1 base at V and 7 bases at J, with 8 bases between the two ends. CDR3 DNA: TGTGCCAGCAGCTTAGGGATCAGAGCCAACGTCCTGACTTTC. Amino acid sequence: CASSLGIRANVLTF.

This clone was detected only a few times. The V and J genes are TRBV7-3 and TRBJ2-5; no definite D call. The CDR3 has 13 amino acids. Between the trimmed V and J ends, which lost 5 bases and 0 bases, there was a span of 7 bases. Germline-derived CDR1 and CDR2 are SGHTA and FQGTGA. CDR3 bases: TGTGCCAGCAGCCCCTCGTACCAAGAGACCCAGTACTTC. It yields the protein CASSPSYQETQYF.

At least ten counts were recorded for this clone. This chain links TRBV2 with TRBJ2-7, with D perhaps TRBD1 (5 bases). CDR1 and CDR2 (germline): SNHLY, FYNNEI. The V end was cut by 7 bases, the J end by 1 base, with 8 bases between. The CDR3 consists of 12 residues. The CDR3 DNA follows: TGTGCCAGCACTAGACAGTCCTACGAGCAGTACTTC. Translated, it gives CASTRQSYEQYF.

V usage is TRBV14 and J usage is TRBJ2-1, with D possibly TRBD2 on 6 matching bases. Trimming left V 4 bases short and J 6 bases short, with 13 bases between. The CDR3 contains 14 residues. CDR1 and CDR2 (germline): SGHDN, FVKESK. The CDR3 region has the DNA TGTGCCAGCAGCCCCCTCAGGCGGGGCAATGAGCAGTTCTTC. Its translation: CASSPLRRGNEQFF. The full variable domain, completed using reference TRBV14 and TRBJ2-1, is EAGVTQFPSHSVIEKGQTVTLRCDPISGHDNLYWYRRVMGKEIKFLLHFVKESKQDESGMPNNRFLAERTGGTYSTLKVQPAELEDSGVYFCASSPLRRGNEQFFGPGTRLTVL.

This clone was counted between two and nine times. The chain carries TRBV18 and TRBJ1-1, with D possibly TRBD1 on 6 matching bases. The CDR3 length is 13 residues. CDR1 KGHSH and CDR2 LQKENI come from the germline V gene. The V end lost 2 bases, the J end lost 6 bases, and 10 bases lay between the germline ends. CDR3 residues: CASSPGDIAEAFF. CDR3 nucleotide sequence: TGTGCCAGCTCACCAGGGGACATCGCTGAAGCTTTCTTT. The full variable domain, its missing parts supplied by reference TRBV18 and TRBJ1-1, is NAGVMQNPRHLVRRRGQEARLRCSPMKGHSHVYWYRQLPEEGLKFMVYLQKENIIDESGMPKERFSAEFPKEGPSILRIQQVVRGDSAAYFCASSPGDIAEAFFGQGTRLTVV.

This clone has only a few counts. The chain recombines TRBV7-2 with TRBJ2-1, with unresolved D. CDR3 length: 11 residues. Germline CDR1 and CDR2: SGHTA and FQGNSA. The germline V and J ends were trimmed by 5 bases and 10 bases, with 9 bases remaining between them. DNA for the CDR3: TGTGCCAGCAGCCCAATAGTAGAGCAGTTCTTC. Its protein is CASSPIVEQFF.

The chain joins TRBV29-1 to TRBJ1-4; D perhaps matches TRBD1 (5 bases). The CDR3 extends over 12 amino acids. The germline V gene encodes CDR1 SQVTM and CDR2 ANQGSEA. V was shortened by 5 bases and J by 4 bases, with 8 bases between the two germline ends. CDR3 protein: CSVSGLNEKLFF. CDR3 coding DNA: TGCAGCGTTTCGGGGCTTAATGAAAAACTGTTTTTT.

This clone was observed a handful of times. The chain joins TRBV7-9 to TRBJ2-7; D remains unclear. CDR1 is SEHNR and CDR2 is FQNEAQ in the germline V gene (reference sequence). Between the trimmed V and J ends, which lost 2 bases and 0 bases, there was a span of 2 bases. This CDR3 spans 12 amino acids. The CDR3: CASSLISYEQYF. The CDR3 DNA sequence: TGTGCCAGCAGCTTAATCTCCTACGAGCAGTACTTC.

This clone was seen a few times. The V gene is TRBV28, the J gene TRBJ2-3; possible D gene TRBD1, 6 bases. Trimming left V 3 bases short and J 7 bases short, with 14 bases between. Looked up from germline, CDR1 is MDHEN and CDR2 is SYDVKM. This CDR3 contains 14 residues. This chain's CDR3 is CASSFNRDQNTQYF. The CDR3, as DNA: TGTGCCAGCAGTTTTAACAGGGATCAAAATACGCAGTATTTT.

This clone was counted a few times. The J gene is TRBJ1-5, the V gene TRBV7-2; 7 positions agree with TRBD1. CDR3 size: 16 residues. The trim removed 3 bases at V and 6 bases at J, leaving 11 bases unmatched. The germline CDR1 and CDR2 sequences are SGHTA and FQGNSA. The CDR3: CASSFDGYRGGQPQHF. The CDR3 bases are TGTGCCAGCAGCTTTGATGGCTACAGGGGTGGTCAGCCCCAGCATTTT.

Concerning this clone: Only one base separates this from a far larger clonotype, so it likely reflects a read error. The same CDR3 also results from other DNA sequences found in this sample. The V gene is TRBV7-9, the J gene TRBJ2-6; a possible D gene is TRBD2 (5 bases). This CDR3 contains 15 residues. Per germline, CDR1 SEHNR and CDR2 FQNEAQ (reference sequence). V was shortened by 6 bases and J by 4 bases, with 13 bases between the two germline ends. CDR3 loop: CASSPGDAGANVLTF. The CDR3 nucleotides read TGTGCCAGCAGTCCCGGGGATGCGGGGGCCAACGTCCTGACTTTC.

The chain links TRBV6-6 to TRBJ1-1, with D possibly TRBD1 on 5 matching bases. V was clipped by 8 bases and J by 4 bases, with 17 bases between them. The CDR3 loop spans 14 amino acids. Germline V gene lookup returns CDR1 MNHNY and CDR2 SVGAGI (reference sequence). DNA of the CDR3: TGTGCCAGCGCGGTTCGGGAGAGGGGCACTGAAGCTTTCTTT. Its translation is CASAVRERGTEAFF.

This clone showed up just a few times. V and J are TRBV7-2 and TRBJ2-5; D unresolved. Germline V gives CDR1 SGHTA, CDR2 FQGNSA. The CDR3 totals 11 residues. Trimming removed 1 base from V and 8 bases from J, with 5 bases in between. The CDR3 reads CASSLGYTQYF. DNA for the CDR3: TGTGCCAGCAGCTTAGGCTACACCCAGTACTTC.